Following are 23 T cell receptor beta chains from one sample sequenced in a study of T cells in Graves' hyperthyroidism and ophthalmopathy. TCR beta CDR3 region amplification was performed from RNA transcripts. In the first-round RT-PCR of the TCR CDR3, the HTBI primer set was used. MiXCR was run by TCRdb on the multiplex PCR reads, yielding one entry per CDR3 protein. The sample lists 660,000 or so distinct CDR3 sequences; 20% were seen once. Sequences were obtained from blood. These TCRs come from a man aged 30 to 39 with Graves' ophthalmopathy.

The CDR3 protein is CASARVRGNGPQHF. The DNA for the CDR3 is TGTGCCAGCGCCCGCGTTCGGGGCAACGGGCCCCAGCATTTT. The V call is TRBV28, the J call TRBJ1-5; TRBD1 is a possible D gene (5 bases). V was shortened by 8 bases and J by 9 bases, with 20 bases between the two germline ends. Germline V gene data show CDR1 as MDHEN and CDR2 as SYDVKM. This CDR3 has 14 residues. Variable domain in full (rest from reference TRBV28 and TRBJ1-5): DVKVTQSSRYLVKRTGEKVFLECVQDMDHENMFWYRQDPGLGLRLIYFSYDVKMKEKGDIPEGYSVSREKKERFSLILESASTNQTSMYLCASARVRGNGPQHFGDGTRLSIL.

This clonotype occurred many times. The chain is built from TRBV18 and TRBJ1-5; no clear D gene. With 3 bases removed from V and 7 bases from J, the gap between germline ends came to 13 bases. Germline values: CDR1 KGHSH, CDR2 LQKENI. The CDR3 has 14 amino acids. The CDR3 nucleotides are TGTGCCAGCTCACCCTCCGGGGAAGGACAGCCCCAGCATTTT. The encoded protein is CASSPSGEGQPQHF.

This clonotype has a handful of counts. The chain links TRBV15 to TRBJ2-7; TRBD1 is a possible D gene (6 bases). Germline CDR1 LNHNV, CDR2 YYDKDF (reference sequence). This CDR3 contains 14 residues. Trimming took off 4 bases at V and 2 bases at J, with 12 bases between the two ends. The CDR3 here is CATSKGQGTYEQYF. The CDR3 coding sequence is TGTGCCACCAGCAAGGGCCAGGGGACCTACGAGCAGTACTTC. Together with reference TRBV15 and TRBJ2-7, the CDR3 gives the full variable domain: DAMVIQNPRYQVTQFGKPVTLSCSQTLNHNVMYWYQQKSSQAPKLLFHYYDKDFNNEADTPDNFQSRRPNTSFCFLDIRSPGLGDTAMYLCATSKGQGTYEQYFGPGTRLTVT.

The sample holds one count of this clonotype. V gene TRBV15 combines with J gene TRBJ1-1; possible D gene TRBD1, 5 bases. In germline, CDR1 is LNHNV, CDR2 YYDKDF (reference sequence). The CDR3 loop spans 15 amino acids. Trimming left V 0 bases short and J 6 bases short, with 14 bases between. CDR3 sequence: CATSRDWQGLSEAFF. The CDR3 DNA follows: TGTGCCACCAGCAGAGATTGGCAGGGTTTATCTGAAGCTTTCTTT.

This clonotype was seen at least ten times. V gene TRBV18 combines with J gene TRBJ1-5; D remains ambiguous. CDR3 length: 16 amino acids. The ends were cut back, 5 bases at V and 7 bases at J, with 21 bases in the middle. Germline values: CDR1 KGHSH, CDR2 LQKENI. CDR3 DNA: TGTGCCAGCTCAGAACTACCGGGCAAACCCGGACAGCCCCAGCATTTT. The encoded protein is CASSELPGKPGQPQHF.

The V gene is TRBV7-3, the J gene TRBJ2-3; D not certain. V lost 5 bases to trimming and J lost 1 base, with 13 bases between them. The germline gives CDR1 SGHTA, CDR2 FQGTGA. The length of the CDR3 is 15 residues. CDR3 sequence reads: CASSLKFGGTDTQYF. The CDR3 region has the DNA TGTGCCAGCAGCCTCAAGTTTGGGGGCACAGATACGCAGTATTTT.

This chain links TRBV28 with TRBJ2-3, with 14 bases matching TRBD2. Germline assignment: CDR1 MDHEN and CDR2 SYDVKM. Losses at the gene ends were 5 bases for V and 4 bases for J; bases not matched to a gene: 29. The CDR3 consists of 24 residues. The CDR3 loop reads CASSILFSISGTSGSREVADTQYF. The CDR3, as DNA: TGTGCCAGCAGTATCCTCTTCAGTATATCCGGGACTAGCGGGAGTAGGGAAGTGGCAGATACGCAGTATTTT.

This clonotype has only a few counts. V and J are TRBV29-1 and TRBJ2-7; 8 positions agree with TRBD1. Looked up from germline, CDR1 is SQVTM and CDR2 is ANQGSEA. The CDR3 extends over 13 amino acids. The trim removed 7 bases at V and 0 bases at J, leaving 5 bases unmatched. CDR3: CSALTGVSYEQYF. Written as DNA, the CDR3 is TGCAGCGCCCTGACAGGGGTCTCCTACGAGCAGTACTTC.

The genes are TRBV6-1 and TRBJ1-2, with a tentative D call TRBD1 (6 bases). The CDR3 length is 16 residues. With 3 bases removed from V and 7 bases from J, the gap between germline ends came to 21 bases. Germline CDR1 is MNHNS and CDR2 is SASEGT. The CDR3 loop reads CASSDKTRGRYSGYTF. CDR3 nucleotide sequence: TGTGCCAGCAGTGATAAGACCAGGGGAAGGTATAGTGGCTACACCTTC.

This clonotype came up many times. V is TRBV28 and J is TRBJ2-7; tentatively, D is TRBD1 (6 bases). The germline V and J ends were trimmed by 5 bases and 4 bases, with 9 bases remaining between them. Per the germline V gene, CDR1 is MDHEN and CDR2 is SYDVKM. The CDR3 contains 12 residues. The CDR3 loop is CASSGGIYEQYF. The DNA for the CDR3 is TGTGCCAGCAGTGGGGGCATTTACGAGCAGTACTTC.

This clonotype has ten or more counts. V gene TRBV12-3 or TRBV12-4 combines with J gene TRBJ2-7; TRBD1 matches at 7 bases. This CDR3 has 12 amino acids. V was clipped by 6 bases and J by 9 bases; unmatched bases: 8. Here the CDR3 DNA reads TGTGCCAGCAGCCACATGACAGGGCGGCAGTACTTC. Its protein product is CASSHMTGRQYF.

This clonotype has at least ten counts. J is TRBJ2-5 and V is TRBV12-3 or TRBV12-4, with 13 bases matching TRBD2. J gave up 2 bases and V 3 bases, and 9 bases lay outside the gene matches. The CDR3 covers 18 residues. The CDR3 reads CASSLSRLAGGSQETQYF. DNA of the CDR3: TGTGCCAGCAGTTTGAGTAGACTAGCGGGAGGATCGCAAGAGACCCAGTACTTC.

V gene TRBV19 combines with J gene TRBJ2-2; 8 positions agree with TRBD1. Germline values: CDR1 LNHDA, CDR2 SQIVND (reference sequence). This CDR3 comprises 15 residues. The V segment lost 7 bases and the J segment 4 bases; nucleotides outside the gene matches: 8. The CDR3 region is CASKGQDGGTGELFF. CDR3 nucleotides: TGTGCCAGTAAGGGACAGGATGGTGGCACCGGGGAGCTGTTTTTT.

V gene TRBV7-9 combines with J gene TRBJ2-7, with D possibly TRBD2 on 7 matching bases. Germline-derived CDR1 and CDR2 are SEHNR and FQNEAQ (reference sequence). The CDR3 loop spans 15 amino acids. V was pared by 10 bases and J by 0 bases, with 19 bases between. CDR3 bases: TGTGCCACCGCGAAAGGGGGGGTCAACTCCTACGAGCAGTACTTC. This codes for CATAKGGVNSYEQYF.

This clonotype was observed at least ten times. This chain joins TRBV2 and TRBJ2-1, with a possible D match to TRBD2 (5 bases). Trimming took 5 bases from V and 6 from J, leaving 11 bases between them. Germline V gene lookup returns CDR1 SNHLY and CDR2 FYNNEI. The CDR3 has 13 amino acids. The CDR3: CASSTSRSNEQFF. The CDR3 DNA sequence: TGTGCCAGCAGTACTAGTAGATCCAATGAGCAGTTCTTC.

This clonotype was counted ten times or more. The V gene is TRBV28, the J gene TRBJ1-1; D might be TRBD1 (5 bases). Germline assignment: CDR1 MDHEN and CDR2 SYDVKM. With 6 bases removed from V and 4 bases from J, the gap between germline ends came to 15 bases. This CDR3 spans 14 amino acids. In nucleotides, the CDR3 is TGTGCCAGCAGCCCCACCTCAGGGTCCACTGAAGCTTTCTTT. Its protein is CASSPTSGSTEAFF.

In DNA form, the CDR3 reads TGTGCCAGCAGCTTGGCCAGCAGGGGTGAAGCTTTCTTT. Translation: CASSLASRGEAFF. The rearrangement links TRBV5-6 to TRBJ1-1; possibly TRBD1 for D (6 bases). Trimming pared 0 bases from V and 7 bases from J, leaving 10 bases between. This CDR3 is built from 13 residues. Looked up from germline, CDR1 is SGHDT and CDR2 is YYEEEE.

As to this clonotype: Since a much larger clone is just one base distant, this may be a read error. The chain uses TRBV11-2 and TRBJ1-1; 8 bases match TRBD1. The germline gives CDR1 SGHAT, CDR2 FQNNGV. This CDR3 is built from 14 residues. As DNA, the CDR3 is TGTACCAGCGAGAGACAGGGGCTTAGGGCTGAAGCTTTCTTT. Translation: CTSERQGLRAEAFF.

The chain couples TRBV20-1 to TRBJ2-3; TRBD1 aligns across 7 bases. The ends lost 6 bases at V and 0 bases at J; junction bases unmatched: 9. The CDR3 runs to 15 residues. Germline V gene lookup returns CDR1 DFQATT and CDR2 SNEGSKA (reference sequence). CDR3 region: CSARPGTASTDTQYF. Here the CDR3 DNA reads TGCAGTGCAAGACCCGGGACAGCTAGCACAGATACGCAGTATTTT.

This clonotype was seen more than once but under ten times. The chain employs TRBV20-1 and TRBJ1-4, with unresolved D. The CDR3 has 14 amino acids. V lost 5 bases and J lost 0, with 10 bases in between. Germline V CDR1 and CDR2: DFQATT, SNEGSKA (reference sequence). The CDR3 region is CSAAPEATNEKLFF. DNA for the CDR3: TGCAGTGCTGCCCCGGAGGCAACTAATGAAAAACTGTTTTTT.

This clonotype occurred once. The genes are TRBV4-2 and TRBJ2-4, with TRBD1 identical over 9 bases. The CDR3 is 15 amino acids. The V and J ends lost 0 bases and 9 bases, in that order; junction bases with no gene match: 6. The V gene's germline CDR1 is LGHNA and CDR2 YNFKEQ. The DNA for the CDR3 is TGTGCCAGCAGCCAAGAGGGACAGGGCTTAAGCATTCAGTACTTC. Translating it yields CASSQEGQGLSIQYF.

In nucleotides, the CDR3 is TGTGCCAGCAGCTTAGCGCAAACCGGCGAGCAGTACTTC. It specifies CASSLAQTGEQYF. The chain has TRBV7-2 and TRBJ2-7, with D uncertain. From germline, CDR1 is SGHTA and CDR2 FQGNSA. This CDR3 has 13 residues. V was trimmed by 0 bases and J by 6 bases, leaving 9 bases between them.

This clonotype was found a few times. The V call is TRBV20-1, the J call TRBJ2-6; TRBD1 might be the D (5 bases). This CDR3 region has 16 residues. The V gene's germline CDR1 is DFQATT and CDR2 SNEGSKA (reference sequence). Trimming pared 1 base from V and 0 bases from J, leaving 10 bases between. This chain's CDR3 is CSARADQGSGANVLTF. The CDR3 coding sequence is TGCAGTGCTAGAGCCGACCAGGGCTCTGGGGCCAACGTCCTGACTTTC.